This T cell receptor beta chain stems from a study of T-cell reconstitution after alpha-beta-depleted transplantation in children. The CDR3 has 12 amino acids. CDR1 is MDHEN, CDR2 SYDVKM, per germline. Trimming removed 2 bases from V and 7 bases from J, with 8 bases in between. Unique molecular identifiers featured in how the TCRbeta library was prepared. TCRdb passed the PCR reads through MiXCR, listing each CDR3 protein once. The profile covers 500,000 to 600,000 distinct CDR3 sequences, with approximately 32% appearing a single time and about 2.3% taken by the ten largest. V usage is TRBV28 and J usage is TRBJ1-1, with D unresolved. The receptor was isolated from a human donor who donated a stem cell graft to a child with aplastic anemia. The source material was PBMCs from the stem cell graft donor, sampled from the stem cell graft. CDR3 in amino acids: CASSLRVGEAFF. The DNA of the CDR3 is TGTGCCAGCAGTTTAAGGGTCGGTGAAGCTTTCTTT.